The 13 T cell receptor beta chains presented below share a single source sample, sequenced in a study of T-cell reconstitution after alpha-beta-depleted transplantation in children. It was with unique molecular identifiers that the TCRbeta library was prepared. TCRdb fed the PCR reads into MiXCR, producing one record per CDR3 protein. The table has approximately 45,000 distinct CDR3 sequences, under 60% seen once; the top ten hold 35% to 40%. The sequenced sample was peripheral blood, obtained before TCRalphabeta/CD19-depleted stem cell transplant. These receptors were collected from a boy under two years old with SCID, due to receive a stem cell transplant.

This clonotype has just a few counts. The chain couples TRBV20-1 to TRBJ2-7, with a weak D call TRBD2 (5 bases). Trimming removed 5 bases at V and 1 base at J, with 12 bases between. The CDR3 is made up of 13 amino acids. The germline V gene has CDR1 DFQATT and CDR2 SNEGSKA (reference sequence). Here the CDR3 reads CSALSGSSYEQYF. Here the CDR3 DNA reads TGCAGTGCTCTTTCGGGATCATCCTACGAGCAGTACTTC.

The rearrangement links TRBV7-2 to TRBJ2-1; D remains ambiguous. V lost 3 bases to trimming and J lost 8 bases, with 11 bases between them. The germline gives CDR1 SGHTA, CDR2 FQGNSA. The CDR3 is made up of 13 amino acids. The CDR3 DNA sequence: TGTGCCAGCAGCTTTAGGCCGGGCCATGAGCAGTTCTTC. Amino acid sequence: CASSFRPGHEQFF.

The V call is TRBV7-3, the J call TRBJ2-1, with TRBD2 identical over 10 bases. V trimming: 1 base; J trimming: 6 bases; junction bases outside the gene matches: 3. Germline V gene lookup returns CDR1 SGHTA and CDR2 FQGTGA. The CDR3 totals 15 residues. CDR3 bases: TGTGCCAGCAGCTTAAATAGCGGGGGGCCCAATGAGCAGTTCTTC. This gives the protein CASSLNSGGPNEQFF.

This chain uses TRBV12-3 or TRBV12-4 with TRBJ1-5, with a weak D call TRBD1 (6 bases). This CDR3 spans 15 amino acids. The V and J ends lost 1 base and 2 bases respectively, with 9 bases between them. CDR3 loop: CASSLGGLGNQPQHF. The CDR3 DNA is TGTGCCAGCAGTTTAGGGGGGCTCGGCAATCAGCCCCAGCATTTT.

The chain links TRBV20-1 to TRBJ2-5; D perhaps matches TRBD2 (6 bases). Germline loops: CDR1 DFQATT, CDR2 SNEGSKA (reference sequence). The CDR3 extends over 15 amino acids. The V gene lost 0 bases and the J gene lost 2 bases, with 13 bases spanning the gap. The CDR3 nucleotides read TGCAGTGCTAGAGATGGCGGGGTCGGACAAGAGACCCAGTACTTC. This translates into CSARDGGVGQETQYF.

This clonotype has a handful of counts. This chain joins TRBV5-1 and TRBJ2-5, with 12 bases fitting TRBD2. Germline V gene lookup returns CDR1 SGHRS and CDR2 YFSETQ. V lost 2 bases and J lost 5; bases outside the gene matches: 7. This CDR3 spans 16 amino acids. The CDR3: CASSFELAGGRETQYF. CDR3 DNA sequence: TGCGCCAGCAGCTTTGAACTAGCGGGGGGAAGGGAGACCCAGTACTTC. The full variable domain, rest sourced from reference TRBV5-1 and TRBJ2-5, is KAGVTQTPRYLIKTRGQQVTLSCSPISGHRSVSWYQQTPGQGLQFLFEYFSETQRNKGNFPGRFSGRQFSNSRSEMNVSTLELGDSALYLCASSFELAGGRETQYFGPGTRLLVL.

The chain is built from TRBV11-2 and TRBJ1-3, with D uncertain. The CDR3 loop spans 15 amino acids. V lost 2 bases, J lost 0 bases, and 8 bases lay in between. The germline gives CDR1 SGHAT, CDR2 FQNNGV. The CDR3 DNA reads TGTGCCAGCAGCTTAAGAAGGATCTCTGGAAACACCATATATTTT. As protein: CASSLRRISGNTIYF.

The V call is TRBV9, the J call TRBJ1-2; no reliable D call. The CDR3 has 13 residues. Per the germline V gene, CDR1 is SGDLS and CDR2 is YYNGEE. V lost 3 bases to trimming and J lost 8 bases, with 14 bases between them. The CDR3 sequence: CASSASRQVGYTF. CDR3 nucleotide sequence: TGTGCCAGCAGCGCTTCTCGACAAGTGGGCTACACCTTC.

This chain links TRBV3-1 with TRBJ2-1; 9 nucleotides agree with TRBD2. The J segment lost 5 bases and the V segment lost 2 bases, leaving 7 bases of the junction unmatched. CDR1 is LGHDT, CDR2 YNNKEL, per germline (reference sequence). CDR3 size: 16 residues. CDR3 nucleotide sequence: TGTGCCAGCAGCCAACGACTAGCGGATCCGAACAATGAGCAGTTCTTC. The encoded protein is CASSQRLADPNNEQFF.

About this clonotype itself: Here the CDR3 omits its conserved ending phenylalanine or tryptophan, so a read error is the likely source. The J gene is TRBJ1-1, the V gene TRBV4-3, with D possibly TRBD1 on 6 matching bases. The germline V gene has CDR1 LGHNA and CDR2 YSLEER. V shed 3 bases and J shed 8 bases, with 19 bases lying between them. The CDR3 is 15 residues long. The CDR3 sequence: CASSQTEVSGAEAFY. CDR3 coding DNA: TGCGCCAGCAGCCAGACCGAGGTTTCGGGGGCGGAAGCTTTCTAT.

In DNA form, the CDR3 reads TGCGCCAGCAGCACGGACAGGGGAGCGGGGAGGAGATTCGAGCAGTACTTC. Its translation: CASSTDRGAGRRFEQYF. The chain uses TRBV5-1 and TRBJ2-7; TRBD1 matches at 9 bases. This CDR3 is built from 17 residues. Germline values: CDR1 SGHRS, CDR2 YFSETQ. J gave up 6 bases and V 4 bases, and 17 bases lay outside the gene matches.

This clonotype occurred a few times. An end of the junction does not agree with germline; a read error may underlie this. The chain links TRBV20-1 to TRBJ2-1, with D possibly called TRBD1 or TRBD2 (5 bases each). The germline V gene encodes CDR1 DFQATT and CDR2 SNEGSKA (reference sequence). There are 15 residues in the CDR3. The CDR3: CSARGTFRALNEQFF. The DNA of the CDR3 is TGCAGTGCAAGAGGGACCTTCAGGGCCCTCAATGAGCAGTTCTTC.

This clonotype was recorded a few times. J is TRBJ1-1 and V is TRBV6-1, with 12 bases fitting TRBD1. Germline V gives CDR1 MNHNS, CDR2 SASEGT. Trimming removed 5 bases from V and 7 bases from J; junction bases left unmatched: 5. The CDR3 length is 14 residues. CDR3 in DNA: TGTGCCAGCAGTATGGGACAGGGGGCTGATGAAGCTTTCTTT. Translated, it gives CASSMGQGADEAFF.